The T cell receptor (beta chain) under discussion was sequenced for a study of CD8+ T cells in alopecia areata. Study-wide results and caveats: Higher clonality than in normal scalp was seen in lesional scalp, especially alopecia totalis/universalis. Among patients, TCR sharing was less clear than in mice, a difference possibly due in part to HLA diversity in the patient population.

Note on this clone: Its antigen is not identified.

Described treatment: oral pan-JAK inhibitor, 5-10 mg twice daily. The authors extracted RNA and reverse transcribed it into cDNA as the sequencing template. Assay used: immunoSEQ multiplex PCR; TCRdb lists only in-frame clones, some missing. The profile covers 150,000 to 200,000 clones, with approximately 62% appearing a single time and 12% to 15% taken by the ten largest. V lost 4 bases, J lost 2 bases, and 9 bases lay in between. The germline gives CDR1 ENHRY, CDR2 SYGVKD. This CDR3 is 15 amino acids long. The receptor was isolated from a human donor with alopecia areata. The chain joins TRBV10-3 to TRBJ2-6, with D perhaps matching TRBD2 (5 bases). Sequencing was performed on CD4+ T cells sorted from blood, taken at week 24, from a patient treated with tofacitinib. The CDR3 nucleotides are TGTGCCATCAGTGCCGAGGGCCCTGGGGCCAACGTCCTGACTTTC. Its protein is CAISAEGPGANVLTF.